This T cell receptor beta chain is from a study of shared clonotypes between healthy human individuals. Using immunoSEQ multiplex PCR, the repertoire was profiled, and TCRdb retains in-frame clones only, with some absent. The sample holds under 200,000 clones; 85% to 95% are singletons and the top ten take around 0.067%. Naive CD45RA+ and memory CD45RA-negative subsets were split from CD4+ cells. On this clone: Its antigen is unknown.

General study points: A small donor pool kept down the genetic and exposure-history diversity that was represented.

This CDR3 comprises 15 residues. The germline gives CDR1 SGHTS, CDR2 YDEGEE. J lost 9 bases, V lost 5 bases, and 14 bases had no gene match. The gene calls are TRBV5-8 and TRBJ1-5, with 7 bases lining up with TRBD1. The receptor was derived from a woman in her 30s in good health. Sequencing was performed on naive CD4+ T cells sorted from blood. Stated subset: CD45RA+ positively selected. The chain's CDR3 is CASSTGERGSRPQHF. DNA of the CDR3: TGTGCCAGCAGTACAGGGGAGCGGGGAAGTCGGCCCCAGCATTTT.